This TCR beta chain was captured by sequencing in a study of T cells after yellow fever vaccination. Study as a whole: Low-cell-number fractions underwent preparation using SMART-Seq v4 Ultra Low Input.

Points from the study as a whole: Subsequent booster samples again held most clones from primary vaccination (around 96% CD4, nearly 90% CD8). Clonotypes shared by both compartments, CD4 and CD8, made up a small share.

This clonotype has ten or more counts. The ends were cut back, 0 bases at V and 3 bases at J, with 6 bases in the middle. Germline lookup yields CDR1 DFQATT and CDR2 SNEGSKA (reference sequence). CDR3 size: 13 residues. UMIs were added to TCR cDNA along with a universal primer site when it was made by 5'RACE template switching. TCRdb re-derived calls from the 5' RACE reads in MiXCR, one entry per CDR3 protein. Of 35,000 to 55,000 distinct CDR3 sequences in the sample, roughly 7% were seen once. The sequences come from CD8+ T cells not binding an NS4B(214-222) dextramer, sorted from PBMCs, collected 45 days after the yellow fever booster vaccination. This receptor was obtained from a man aged 30 to 45 who received the YFV17D yellow fever vaccine. The rearrangement uses TRBV20-1 and TRBJ2-1; D gene unclear. The CDR3 DNA reads as TGCAGTGCTAGAGATAGGCTCTACAATGAGCAGTTCTTC. This translates into CSARDRLYNEQFF.